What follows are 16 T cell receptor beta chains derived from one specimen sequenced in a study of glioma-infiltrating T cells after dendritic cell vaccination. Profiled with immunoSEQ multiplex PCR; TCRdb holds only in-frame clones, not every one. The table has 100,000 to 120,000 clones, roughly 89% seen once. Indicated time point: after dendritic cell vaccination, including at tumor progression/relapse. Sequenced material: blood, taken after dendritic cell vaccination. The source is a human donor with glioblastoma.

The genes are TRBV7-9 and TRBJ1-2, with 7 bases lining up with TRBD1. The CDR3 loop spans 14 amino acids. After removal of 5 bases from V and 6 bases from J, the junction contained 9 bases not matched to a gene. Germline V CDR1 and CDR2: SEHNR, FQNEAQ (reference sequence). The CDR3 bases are TGTGCCAGCAGCCTCGGGACAGCATCTAATGGCTACACCTTC. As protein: CASSLGTASNGYTF.

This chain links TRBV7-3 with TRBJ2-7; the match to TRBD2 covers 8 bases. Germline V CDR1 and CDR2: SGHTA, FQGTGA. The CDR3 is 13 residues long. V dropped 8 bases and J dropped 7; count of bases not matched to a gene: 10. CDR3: CASGLGGAREQYF. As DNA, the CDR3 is TGTGCCAGCGGGCTCGGGGGGGCAAGGGAGCAGTACTTC.

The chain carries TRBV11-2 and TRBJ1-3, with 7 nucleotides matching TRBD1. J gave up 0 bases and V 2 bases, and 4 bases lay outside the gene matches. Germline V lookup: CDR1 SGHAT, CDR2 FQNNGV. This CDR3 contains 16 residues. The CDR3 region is CASSLITGASGNTIYF. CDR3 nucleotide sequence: TGTGCCAGCAGCTTAATAACAGGGGCCTCTGGAAACACCATATATTTT.

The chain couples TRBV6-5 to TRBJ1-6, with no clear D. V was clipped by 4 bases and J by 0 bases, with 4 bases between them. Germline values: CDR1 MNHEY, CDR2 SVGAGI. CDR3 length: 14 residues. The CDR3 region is CASSSVSYNSPLHF. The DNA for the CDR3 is TGTGCCAGCAGTTCGGTCTCCTATAATTCACCCCTCCACTTT.

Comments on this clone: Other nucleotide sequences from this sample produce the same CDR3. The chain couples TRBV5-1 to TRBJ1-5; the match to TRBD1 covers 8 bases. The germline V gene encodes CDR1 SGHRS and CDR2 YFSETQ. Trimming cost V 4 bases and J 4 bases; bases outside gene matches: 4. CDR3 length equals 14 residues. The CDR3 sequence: CASSPGQGNQPQHF. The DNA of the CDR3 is TGCGCCAGCAGCCCCGGACAGGGAAATCAGCCCCAGCATTTT.

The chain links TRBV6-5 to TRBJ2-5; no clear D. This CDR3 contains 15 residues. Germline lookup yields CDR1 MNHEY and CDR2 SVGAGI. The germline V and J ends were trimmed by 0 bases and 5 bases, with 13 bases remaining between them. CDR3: CASSYSGRVGETQYF. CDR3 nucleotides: TGTGCCAGCAGTTACTCGGGTCGGGTCGGGGAGACCCAGTACTTC.

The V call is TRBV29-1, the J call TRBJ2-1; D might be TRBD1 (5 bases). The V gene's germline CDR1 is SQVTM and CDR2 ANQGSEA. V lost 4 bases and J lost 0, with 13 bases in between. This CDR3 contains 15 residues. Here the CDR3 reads CSVVQGGNSYNEQFF. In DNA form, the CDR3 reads TGCAGCGTTGTCCAGGGTGGTAACTCCTACAATGAGCAGTTCTTC.

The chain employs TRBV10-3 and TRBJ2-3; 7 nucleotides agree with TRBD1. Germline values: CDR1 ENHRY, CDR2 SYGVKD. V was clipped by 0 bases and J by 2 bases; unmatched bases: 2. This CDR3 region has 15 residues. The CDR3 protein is CAISESGTDTDTQYF. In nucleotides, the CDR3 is TGTGCCATCAGTGAGTCCGGGACAGACACAGATACGCAGTATTTT.

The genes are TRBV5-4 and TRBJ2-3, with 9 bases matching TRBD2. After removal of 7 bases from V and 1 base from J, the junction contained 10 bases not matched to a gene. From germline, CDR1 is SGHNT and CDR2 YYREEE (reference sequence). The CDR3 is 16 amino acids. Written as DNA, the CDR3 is TGTGCCAGCTCCGCCGGGACTAGCATCGGCACAGATACGCAGTATTTT. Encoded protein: CASSAGTSIGTDTQYF.

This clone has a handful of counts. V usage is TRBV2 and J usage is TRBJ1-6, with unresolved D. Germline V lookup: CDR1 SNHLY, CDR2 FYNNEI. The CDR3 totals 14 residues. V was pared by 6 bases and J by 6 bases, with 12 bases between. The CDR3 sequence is CASRTQTPNSPLHF. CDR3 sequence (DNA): TGTGCCAGCAGAACCCAGACACCTAATTCACCCCTCCACTTT.

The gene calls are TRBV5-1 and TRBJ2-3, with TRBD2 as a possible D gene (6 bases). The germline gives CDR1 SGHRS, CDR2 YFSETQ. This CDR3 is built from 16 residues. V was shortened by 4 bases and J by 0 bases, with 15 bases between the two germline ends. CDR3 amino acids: CASSVEGLYSTDTQYF. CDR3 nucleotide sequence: TGCGCCAGCAGCGTGGAGGGACTGTATAGCACAGATACGCAGTATTTT.

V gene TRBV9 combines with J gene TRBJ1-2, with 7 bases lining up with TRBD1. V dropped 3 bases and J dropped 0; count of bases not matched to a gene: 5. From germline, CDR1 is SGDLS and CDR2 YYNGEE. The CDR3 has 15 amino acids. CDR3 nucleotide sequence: TGTGCCAGCAGCGCCACCGGGACAGCTAACTATGGCTACACCTTC. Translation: CASSATGTANYGYTF.

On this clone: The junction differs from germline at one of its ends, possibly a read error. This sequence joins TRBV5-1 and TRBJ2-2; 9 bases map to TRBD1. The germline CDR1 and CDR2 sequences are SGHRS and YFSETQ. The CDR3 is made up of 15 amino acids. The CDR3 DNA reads TGCGCCGGCAGCACGGGACAGGGTAGCACCGGGGAGCTGTTTTTT. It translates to CAGSTGQGSTGELFF.

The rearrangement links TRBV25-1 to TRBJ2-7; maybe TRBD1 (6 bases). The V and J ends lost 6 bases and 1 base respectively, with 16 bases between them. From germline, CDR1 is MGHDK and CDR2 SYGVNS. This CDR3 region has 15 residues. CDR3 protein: CASSPGALGSYEQYF. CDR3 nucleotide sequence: TGTGCCAGCAGCCCAGGGGCCCTGGGGTCCTACGAGCAGTACTTC.

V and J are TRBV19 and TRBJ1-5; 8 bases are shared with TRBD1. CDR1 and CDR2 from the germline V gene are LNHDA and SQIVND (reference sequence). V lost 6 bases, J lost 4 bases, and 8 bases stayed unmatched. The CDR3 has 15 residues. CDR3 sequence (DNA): TGTGCCAGTAGCGAAACAGGGGGATGGAATCAGCCCCAGCATTTT. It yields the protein CASSETGGWNQPQHF.

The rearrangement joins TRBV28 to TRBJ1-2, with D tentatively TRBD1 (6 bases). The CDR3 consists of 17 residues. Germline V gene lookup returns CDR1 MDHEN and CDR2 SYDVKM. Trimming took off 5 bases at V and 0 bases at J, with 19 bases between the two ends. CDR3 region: CASSPAGVMVSNYGYTF. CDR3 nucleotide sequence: TGTGCCAGCAGTCCCGCAGGGGTAATGGTGTCTAACTATGGCTACACCTTC.